The next 28 T cell receptor beta chains were all read from a single sample in a study of OX40 agonist ivuxolimab in advanced cancers. Some clones are missing from TCRdb's copy, which holds only in-frame ones; the method was immunoSEQ multiplex PCR. The table lists about 110,000 clones, 85% to 95% of them singletons. The sample was CD4+ or CD8+ T cells sorted from blood, taken in a trial of the OX40 agonist ivuxolimab. These receptors were collected from an adult with an advanced solid tumor such as melanoma, head and neck, liver or kidney cancer.

V is TRBV5-1 and J is TRBJ2-6; D is possibly TRBD2 (6 bases). The germline CDR1 and CDR2 sequences are SGHRS and YFSETQ. Trimming left V 5 bases short and J 0 bases short, with 9 bases between. This CDR3 spans 15 amino acids. This CDR3 reads CASSGGNSGANVLTF. CDR3 sequence (DNA): TGCGCCAGCAGTGGGGGGAACTCTGGGGCCAACGTCCTGACTTTC.

CDR3 loop: CAWSGGGTYNEQFF. The CDR3 DNA follows: TGTGCCTGGAGCGGGGGCGGAACCTACAATGAGCAGTTCTTC. This sequence joins TRBV30 and TRBJ2-1; D is perhaps TRBD1 or TRBD2 (6 bases each). The CDR3 covers 14 residues. Germline loops: CDR1 GTSNPN, CDR2 SVGIG (reference sequence). Trimming removed 3 bases at V and 2 bases at J, with 11 bases between.

This chain links TRBV9 with TRBJ1-1, with a tentative D call TRBD1 (5 bases). V shed 3 bases and J shed 4 bases, with 16 bases lying between them. In germline, CDR1 is SGDLS, CDR2 YYNGEE. This CDR3 is 15 amino acids long. The CDR3 bases are TGTGCCAGCAGCGCCTCGGGTAGGGGAAGCACTGAAGCTTTCTTT. Amino acid sequence: CASSASGRGSTEAFF.

The chain links TRBV15 to TRBJ1-2; TRBD1 aligns across 7 bases. The CDR3 spans 13 residues. The V and J ends lost 9 bases and 2 bases, in that order; junction bases with no gene match: 6. Germline V gene sequence: CDR1 LNHNV, CDR2 YYDKDF (reference sequence). Here the CDR3 reads CATGDRPNYGYTF. The CDR3 coding sequence is TGTGCCACAGGGGACAGACCCAACTATGGCTACACCTTC.

The chain couples TRBV19 to TRBJ1-5; 7 nucleotides line up with TRBD1. Germline CDR1 reads LNHDA; CDR2 reads SQIVND (reference sequence). The length of the CDR3 is 15 residues. Trimming took 10 bases from V and 4 from J; bases not matched to a gene: 13. CDR3 protein: CATNPTGTVNQPQHF. In nucleotides, the CDR3 is TGTGCCACTAACCCCACCGGGACAGTAAATCAGCCCCAGCATTTT.

V usage is TRBV5-4 and J usage is TRBJ2-3; 16 bases line up with TRBD2. The V and J ends lost 4 bases and 1 base, in that order; junction bases with no gene match: 3. The CDR3 covers 17 residues. Germline V lookup: CDR1 SGHNT, CDR2 YYREEE (reference sequence). In nucleotides, the CDR3 is TGTGCCAGCAGCCCCGGGACTAGCGGGAGGGGCACAGATACGCAGTATTTT. It specifies CASSPGTSGRGTDTQYF.

The chain couples TRBV2 to TRBJ1-1; D may be TRBD1 (6 bases). CDR3 length: 13 amino acids. Germline-derived CDR1 and CDR2 are SNHLY and FYNNEI. Trimming left V 6 bases short and J 1 base short, with 9 bases between. CDR3 DNA sequence: TGTGCCAGCAGCGGGGGCCCGAACACTGAAGCTTTCTTT. Translation gives CASSGGPNTEAFF. The whole variable domain, remainder taken from reference TRBV2 and TRBJ1-1, is EPEVTQTPSHQVTQMGQEVILRCVPISNHLYFYWYRQILGQKVEFLVSFYNNEISEKSEIFDDQFSVERPDGSNFTLKIRSTKLEDSAMYFCASSGGPNTEAFFGQGTRLTVV.

The chain carries TRBV10-3 and TRBJ2-5; 12 nucleotides agree with TRBD2. J lost 1 base, V lost 10 bases, and 4 bases had no gene match. The V gene's germline CDR1 is ENHRY and CDR2 SYGVKD. CDR3 length equals 14 residues. The CDR3 DNA reads TGTGCCACTCAGACTAGCGGGGGCCAAGAGACCCAGTACTTC. This sequence encodes CATQTSGGQETQYF.

This rearrangement joins TRBV6-1 to TRBJ2-7; the D is unclear. The germline gives CDR1 MNHNS, CDR2 SASEGT. Deletions cut 9 bases from V and 4 bases from J, with 10 bases between. The CDR3 runs 11 residues. CDR3 in amino acids: CASRLAYEQYF. The DNA for the CDR3 is TGTGCCAGTCGTCTTGCGTACGAGCAGTACTTC.

The V and J genes are TRBV7-3 and TRBJ2-3; weak D call: TRBD1 (6 bases). Trimming removed 1 base from V and 1 base from J, with 12 bases in between. CDR3 length equals 16 residues. Germline loops: CDR1 SGHTA, CDR2 FQGTGA. The CDR3 nucleotides are TGTGCCAGCAGCTTAAGCCCAGGGGCGCGCACAGATACGCAGTATTTT. Its translation is CASSLSPGARTDTQYF.

This rearrangement joins TRBV19 to TRBJ1-4; unclear D gene. CDR1 is LNHDA and CDR2 is SQIVND in the germline V gene (reference sequence). The CDR3 spans 14 residues. The V end lost 4 bases, the J end lost 2 bases, and 8 bases lay between the germline ends. CDR3 residues: CASSTQPTNEKLFF. In DNA, the CDR3 is TGTGCCAGTAGTACACAGCCGACTAATGAAAAACTGTTTTTT.

J is TRBJ1-6 and V is TRBV28; no clear D gene. The CDR3 is made up of 14 amino acids. The V gene's germline CDR1 is MDHEN and CDR2 SYDVKM. V was pared by 7 bases and J by 7 bases, with 14 bases between. The DNA for the CDR3 is TGTGCCAGCAACCTGGGTGTAGGCAATTCACCCCTCCACTTT. This codes for CASNLGVGNSPLHF.

Worth noting for this clone: In the same sample, other DNA sequences code for this CDR3. This chain links TRBV30 with TRBJ2-7; D gene unclear. Germline V lookup: CDR1 GTSNPN, CDR2 SVGIG (reference sequence). This CDR3 spans 12 amino acids. Trimming shortened V by 5 bases and J by 3 bases, and 11 bases separated the two germline ends. CDR3 protein: CAWGVGNYEQYF. The CDR3 DNA reads as TGTGCCTGGGGGGTGGGGAACTACGAGCAGTACTTC.

The V call is TRBV7-6, the J call TRBJ1-6, with D hard to call. Trimming left V 1 base short and J 9 bases short, with 7 bases between. The CDR3 totals 13 residues. The germline V gene has CDR1 SGHVS and CDR2 FNYEAQ. For the CDR3, the DNA is TGTGCCAGCAGCTTAGAAACTACTTCACCCCTCCACTTT. Translation gives CASSLETTSPLHF.

V gene TRBV6-6 combines with J gene TRBJ2-1; 7 bases are shared with TRBD2. CDR1 MNHNY and CDR2 SVGAGI come from the germline V gene (reference sequence). The CDR3 is made up of 14 amino acids. The J segment lost 6 bases and the V segment lost 9 bases, leaving 11 bases of the junction unmatched. CDR3 DNA sequence: TGTGCCAGTTCCCGGGACTACGGAGGCAATGAGCAGTTCTTC. This codes for CASSRDYGGNEQFF.

The chain uses TRBV5-6 and TRBJ1-1; a weak D match, TRBD1 (6 bases). Germline CDR1 reads SGHDT; CDR2 reads YYEEEE. This CDR3 spans 14 amino acids. V was trimmed by 4 bases and J by 4 bases, leaving 14 bases between them. The CDR3, as DNA: TGTGCCAGCAGCCTCAAAGTCAGGGGCACTGAAGCTTTCTTT. It translates to CASSLKVRGTEAFF.

V gene TRBV29-1 combines with J gene TRBJ2-1; 10 bases map to TRBD2. The germline gives CDR1 SQVTM, CDR2 ANQGSEA. The CDR3 length is 12 residues. Unmatched junction bases numbered 7, after V lost 7 bases and J lost 10 bases. Written as DNA, the CDR3 is TGCAGCGGGAGCGGGGGGGCTGAGGAGCAGTTCTTC. This gives the protein CSGSGGAEEQFF.

The chain is built from TRBV6-6 and TRBJ1-1; D is uncertain. CDR3 size: 13 residues. Trimming removed 6 bases from V and 1 base from J, with 9 bases in between. Germline V gene lookup returns CDR1 MNHNY and CDR2 SVGAGI (reference sequence). CDR3 nucleotides: TGTGCCAGCAGATTTAGGACGAACACTGAAGCTTTCTTT. Protein product: CASRFRTNTEAFF.

The CDR3 sequence: CASSVGQGATGELFF. Written as DNA, the CDR3 is TGCGCCAGCAGCGTAGGACAGGGGGCCACCGGGGAGCTGTTTTTT. The chain uses TRBV5-1 and TRBJ2-2, with 11 bases aligning to TRBD1. The CDR3 extends over 15 amino acids. V lost 4 bases and J lost 4; bases outside the gene matches: 3. Germline lookup yields CDR1 SGHRS and CDR2 YFSETQ.

This sequence joins TRBV19 and TRBJ1-1, with 7 bases fitting TRBD1. The V and J ends lost 3 bases and 4 bases, in that order; junction bases with no gene match: 2. This CDR3 comprises 13 residues. CDR1 LNHDA and CDR2 SQIVND come from the germline V gene (reference sequence). CDR3 sequence: CASSIDRATEAFF. CDR3 nucleotide sequence: TGTGCCAGTAGTATTGACAGGGCCACTGAAGCTTTCTTT.

V is TRBV6-5 and J is TRBJ1-2; 7 nucleotides match TRBD1. Germline values: CDR1 MNHEY, CDR2 SVGAGI. J was trimmed by 13 bases and V by 6 bases; bases with no gene match: 5. The CDR3 spans 10 residues. CDR3 protein: CASRGTAITF. The CDR3 region has the DNA TGTGCCAGCAGAGGGACAGCTATCACCTTC.

The genes are TRBV18 and TRBJ2-5; 8 nucleotides align to TRBD1. After removal of 5 bases from V and 2 bases from J, the junction contained 7 bases not matched to a gene. This CDR3 is built from 15 residues. Germline V gene sequence: CDR1 KGHSH, CDR2 LQKENI. The CDR3 reads CASSAQGGRQETQYF. The CDR3 DNA reads TGTGCCAGCTCAGCACAGGGGGGTCGGCAAGAGACCCAGTACTTC.

This clone was recorded only once. The CDR3 spells CASSLPGEAEQFF. The CDR3 DNA is TGTGCCAGCAGCTTACCGGGAGAGGCTGAGCAGTTCTTC. V and J are TRBV11-3 and TRBJ2-1, with a possible D match to TRBD2 (6 bases). The CDR3 sequence is 13 residues long. Per the germline V gene, CDR1 is SGHNT and CDR2 is YENEEA. Trimming took off 2 bases at V and 9 bases at J, with 11 bases between the two ends.

This rearrangement joins TRBV19 to TRBJ1-2; perhaps TRBD1 as D (6 bases). The length of the CDR3 is 16 residues. CDR1 is LNHDA and CDR2 is SQIVND in the germline V gene (reference sequence). The V end lost 6 bases, the J end lost 3 bases, and 20 bases lay between the germline ends. CDR3 DNA: TGTGCCAGTAGGAAAAACACAGGGAGAAGAGACTATGGCTACACCTTC. Its protein product is CASRKNTGRRDYGYTF. Using reference TRBV19 and TRBJ1-2 for the parts outside the CDR3, the full variable domain is DGGITQSPKYLFRKEGQNVTLSCEQNLNHDAMYWYRQDPGQGLRLIYYSQIVNDFQKGDIAEGYSVSREKKESFPLTVTSAQKNPTAFYLCASRKNTGRRDYGYTFGSGTRLTVV.

The chain carries TRBV9 and TRBJ2-1; TRBD2 matches 10 bases. V lost 0 bases and J lost 7; bases outside the gene matches: 7. Germline values: CDR1 SGDLS, CDR2 YYNGEE. The CDR3 runs to 16 residues. The CDR3, as DNA: TGTGCCAGCAGCGTAGTATCTAGCGGGAGTCTAAATGAGCAGTTCTTC. It encodes CASSVVSSGSLNEQFF.

CDR3 sequence: CASSGWGSTDTQYF. The CDR3 bases are TGTGCCAGCAGTGGGTGGGGTTCCACAGATACGCAGTATTTT. The rearrangement joins TRBV6-5 to TRBJ2-3, with D uncertain. Per germline, CDR1 MNHEY and CDR2 SVGAGI. This CDR3 has 14 amino acids. The V end lost 5 bases, the J end lost 2 bases, and 11 bases lay between the germline ends.

The V call is TRBV5-1, the J call TRBJ2-7; 12 nucleotides agree with TRBD2. Looked up from germline, CDR1 is SGHRS and CDR2 is YFSETQ. The CDR3 runs to 14 residues. The junction had 3 bases not matched to a gene; V was cut back by 4 bases and J by 4 bases. The CDR3 DNA is TGCGCCAGCAGCACAGGGACTAGCGGGTACGAGCAGTACTTC. This codes for CASSTGTSGYEQYF. Filled out from reference TRBV5-1 and TRBJ2-7, the complete variable domain reads KAGVTQTPRYLIKTRGQQVTLSCSPISGHRSVSWYQQTPGQGLQFLFEYFSETQRNKGNFPGRFSGRQFSNSRSEMNVSTLELGDSALYLCASSTGTSGYEQYFGPGTRLTVT.

The chain carries TRBV19 and TRBJ1-1; a possible D gene is TRBD1 (6 bases). V lost 1 base to trimming and J lost 3 bases, with 9 bases between them. Per germline, CDR1 LNHDA and CDR2 SQIVND (reference sequence). CDR3 length: 14 amino acids. In DNA, the CDR3 is TGTGCCAGTAGTATAGCAGGGGATTACACTGAAGCTTTCTTT. Protein sequence: CASSIAGDYTEAFF.